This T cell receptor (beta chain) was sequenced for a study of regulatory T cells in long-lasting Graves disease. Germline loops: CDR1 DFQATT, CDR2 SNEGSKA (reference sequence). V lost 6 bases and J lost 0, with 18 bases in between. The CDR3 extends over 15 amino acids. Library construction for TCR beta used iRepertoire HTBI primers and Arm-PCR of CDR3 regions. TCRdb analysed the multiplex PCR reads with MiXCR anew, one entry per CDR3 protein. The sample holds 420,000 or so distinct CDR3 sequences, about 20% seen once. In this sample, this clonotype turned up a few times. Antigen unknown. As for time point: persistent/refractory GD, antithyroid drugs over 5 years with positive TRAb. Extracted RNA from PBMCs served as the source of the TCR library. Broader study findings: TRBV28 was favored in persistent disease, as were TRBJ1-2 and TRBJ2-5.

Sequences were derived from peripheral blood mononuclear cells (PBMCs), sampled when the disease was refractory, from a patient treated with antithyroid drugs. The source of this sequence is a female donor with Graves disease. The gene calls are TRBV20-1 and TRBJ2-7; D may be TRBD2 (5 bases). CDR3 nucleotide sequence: TGCAGTGCAGGGAGTGGCGGGTCCTACTCCTACGAGCAGTACTTC. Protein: CSAGSGGSYSYEQYF.